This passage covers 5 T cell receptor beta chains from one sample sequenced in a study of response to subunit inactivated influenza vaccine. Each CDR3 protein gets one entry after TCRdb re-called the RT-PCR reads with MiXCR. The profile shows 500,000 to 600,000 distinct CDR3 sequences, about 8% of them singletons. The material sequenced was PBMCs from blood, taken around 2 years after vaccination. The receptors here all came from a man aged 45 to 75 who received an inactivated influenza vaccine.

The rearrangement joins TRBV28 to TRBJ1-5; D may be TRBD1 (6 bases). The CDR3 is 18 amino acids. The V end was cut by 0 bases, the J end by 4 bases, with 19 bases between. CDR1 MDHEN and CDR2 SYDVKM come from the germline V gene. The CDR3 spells CASSLWGGGRQANQPQHF. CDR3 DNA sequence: TGTGCCAGCAGTTTATGGGGGGGGGGCCGCCAGGCTAATCAGCCCCAGCATTTT.

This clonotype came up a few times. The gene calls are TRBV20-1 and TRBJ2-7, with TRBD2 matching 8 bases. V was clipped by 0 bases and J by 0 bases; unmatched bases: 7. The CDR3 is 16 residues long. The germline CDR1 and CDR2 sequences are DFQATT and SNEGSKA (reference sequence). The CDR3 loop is CSARDPKRGRSYEQYF. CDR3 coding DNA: TGCAGTGCTAGAGACCCTAAGCGGGGGCGCTCCTACGAGCAGTACTTC.

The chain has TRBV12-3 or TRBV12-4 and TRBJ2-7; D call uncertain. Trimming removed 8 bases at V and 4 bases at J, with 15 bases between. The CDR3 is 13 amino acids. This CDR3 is CASGRAPRYEQYF. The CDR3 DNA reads TGTGCCAGCGGACGGGCCCCGCGGTACGAGCAGTACTTC.

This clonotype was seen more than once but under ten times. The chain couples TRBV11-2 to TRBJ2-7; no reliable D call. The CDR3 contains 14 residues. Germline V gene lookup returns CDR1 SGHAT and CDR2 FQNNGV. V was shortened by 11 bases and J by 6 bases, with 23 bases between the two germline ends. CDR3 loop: CASNPAASFSEQYF. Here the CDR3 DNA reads TGTGCCTCCAACCCTGCGGCCAGCTTTAGCGAGCAGTACTTC.

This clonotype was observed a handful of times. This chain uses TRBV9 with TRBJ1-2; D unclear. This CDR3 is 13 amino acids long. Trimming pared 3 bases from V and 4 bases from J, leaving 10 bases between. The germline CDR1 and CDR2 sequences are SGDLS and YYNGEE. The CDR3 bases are TGTGCCAGCAGCGGTATAACGATCTATGGCTACACCTTC. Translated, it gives CASSGITIYGYTF.